Shown below are 5 T cell receptor beta chains from a single sample sequenced in a study of T cell responses to AZD1222 COVID-19 vaccine. TCRdb keeps only in-frame clones here, not all; method: immunoSEQ multiplex PCR. The sample consists of under 150,000 clones, 75% to 90% of them appearing once. Sequencing used peripheral blood, obtained 28 days after the second AZD1222 dose. These receptors originate from an adult who received the AZD1222 COVID-19 vaccine.

The V and J genes are TRBV6-5 and TRBJ2-1; 7 nucleotides match TRBD2. The V gene end was trimmed by 4 bases and the J gene end by 8 bases; junction bases not matched to a gene: 8. Germline values: CDR1 MNHEY, CDR2 SVGAGI. The CDR3 spans 14 residues. CDR3 in DNA: TGTGCCAGCAGTTGGGGGAGGGTAGCCGATGAGCAGTTCTTC. Its protein is CASSWGRVADEQFF.

The V and J genes are TRBV27 and TRBJ2-3, with 11 bases fitting TRBD2. CDR1 is MNHEY, CDR2 SMNVEV, per germline (reference sequence). After removal of 2 bases from V and 5 bases from J, the junction contained 9 bases not matched to a gene. The CDR3 is made up of 17 amino acids. The CDR3 DNA follows: TGTGCCAGCAGTTTAATAGCTAGCGGGGGGTTTGGAGATACGCAGTATTTT. It translates to CASSLIASGGFGDTQYF.

The chain has TRBV10-3 and TRBJ2-7; 10 bases are a match to TRBD1. The V gene end was trimmed by 6 bases and the J gene end by 4 bases; junction bases not matched to a gene: 24. There are 20 residues in the CDR3. The germline V gene has CDR1 ENHRY and CDR2 SYGVKD. CDR3 in DNA: TGTGCCATCAGAGCTGACTCTGCCTCTAAGACGTTGGGACAGGGGTACGAGCAGTACTTC. Translated: CAIRADSASKTLGQGYEQYF.

Comment on this clone: Other DNA variants within this sample encode the same CDR3. The V gene is TRBV18, the J gene TRBJ1-6, with 9 positions matching TRBD1. This CDR3 has 14 residues. CDR1 and CDR2 from the germline V gene are KGHSH and LQKENI. After removal of 4 bases from V and 5 bases from J, the junction contained 0 bases not matched to a gene. The CDR3 region is CASSRDRDNSPLHF. DNA for the CDR3: TGTGCCAGCTCACGGGACAGGGATAATTCACCCCTCCACTTT.

The chain combines TRBV7-8 with TRBJ1-6, with D uncertain. Germline V gene data show CDR1 as SGHVS and CDR2 as FQNEAQ. Between the trimmed V and J ends, which lost 1 base and 0 bases, there was a span of 7 bases. CDR3 length: 16 residues. The CDR3 region is CASSLGSASYNSPLHF. As DNA, the CDR3 is TGTGCCAGCAGCTTAGGTTCAGCCTCCTATAATTCACCCCTCCACTTT.